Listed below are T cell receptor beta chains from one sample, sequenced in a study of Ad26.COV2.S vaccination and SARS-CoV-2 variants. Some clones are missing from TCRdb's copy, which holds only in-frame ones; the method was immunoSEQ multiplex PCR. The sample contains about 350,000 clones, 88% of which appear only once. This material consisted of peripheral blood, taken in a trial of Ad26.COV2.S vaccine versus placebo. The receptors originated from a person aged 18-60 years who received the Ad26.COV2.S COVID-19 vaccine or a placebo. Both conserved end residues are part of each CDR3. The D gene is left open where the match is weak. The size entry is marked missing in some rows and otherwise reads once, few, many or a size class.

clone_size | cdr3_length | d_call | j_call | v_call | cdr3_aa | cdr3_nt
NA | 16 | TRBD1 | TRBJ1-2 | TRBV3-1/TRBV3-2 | CASSQDPPGQGFGYTF | TGTGCCAGCAGCCAAGATCCCCCGGGACAGGGCTTTGGCTACACCTTC
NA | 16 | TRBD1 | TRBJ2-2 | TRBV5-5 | CASSHTGTGVTGELFF | TGTGCCAGCAGCCATACCGGGACAGGTGTCACCGGGGAGCTGTTTTTT
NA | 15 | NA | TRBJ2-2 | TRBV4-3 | CASSQEVGGAGELFF | TGCGCCAGCAGCCAAGAGGTCGGGGGAGCTGGGGAGCTGTTTTTT
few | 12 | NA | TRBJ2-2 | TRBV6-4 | CASKGYTGELFF | TGTGCCAGCAAGGGGTACACCGGGGAGCTGTTTTTT
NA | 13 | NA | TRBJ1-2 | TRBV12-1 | CASSPSLTGGYTF | TGTGCCAGCAGCCCCTCCCTCACAGGAGGCTACACCTTC
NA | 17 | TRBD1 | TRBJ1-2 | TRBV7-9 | CASSSPPGQGLYSGYTF | TGTGCCAGCAGCTCCCCCCCGGGACAGGGGTTATATAGTGGCTACACCTTC
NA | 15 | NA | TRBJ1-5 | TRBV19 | CASSRVGEGFEPQHF | TGTGCCAGTAGTAGGGTTGGGGAGGGTTTTGAGCCCCAGCATTTT
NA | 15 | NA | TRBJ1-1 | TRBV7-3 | CASSFTRGFNTEAFF | TGTGCCAGCAGCTTCACCAGGGGTTTTAACACTGAAGCTTTCTTT
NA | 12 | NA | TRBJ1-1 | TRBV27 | CASSLSQGITFF | TGTGCCAGCAGTTTATCACAGGGAATAACTTTCTTT
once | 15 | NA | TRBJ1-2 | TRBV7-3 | CASSLGGPKNYGYTF | TGTGCCAGCAGCTTAGGGGGACCGAAGAACTATGGCTACACCTTC
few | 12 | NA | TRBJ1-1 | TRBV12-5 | CASGLQQNEAFF | TGTGCTAGTGGTTTGCAGCAGAACGAAGCTTTCTTT
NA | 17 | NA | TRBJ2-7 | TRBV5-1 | CASSFYTMRTMSYEQYF | TGCGCCAGCAGCTTTTACACCATGAGGACGATGTCCTACGAGCAGTACTTC
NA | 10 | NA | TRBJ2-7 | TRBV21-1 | CASSAREQYF | TGTGCCAGCAGCGCCCGGGAGCAGTACTTC
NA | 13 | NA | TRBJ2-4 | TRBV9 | CASSVDELNIQYF | TGTGCCAGCAGCGTTGACGAGCTAAACATTCAGTACTTC
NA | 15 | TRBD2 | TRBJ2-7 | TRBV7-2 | CASSLSGTPGGEQYF | TGTGCCAGCAGCTTATCCGGGACTCCCGGGGGGGAGCAGTACTTC
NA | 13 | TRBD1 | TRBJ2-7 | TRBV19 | CASSGDRGGEQYF | TGTGCCAGTAGTGGGGACAGGGGTGGCGAGCAGTACTTC
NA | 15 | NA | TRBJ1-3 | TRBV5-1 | CASSPNTLSGNTIYF | TGCGCCAGCAGCCCAAACACACTTTCTGGAAACACCATATATTTT
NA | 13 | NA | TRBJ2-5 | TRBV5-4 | CASSPQYQETQYF | TGTGCCAGCAGCCCCCAGTACCAAGAGACCCAGTACTTC
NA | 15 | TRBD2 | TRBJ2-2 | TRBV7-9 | CASSFLAGSTGELFF | TGTGCCAGCAGCTTCCTAGCGGGGAGCACCGGGGAGCTGTTTTTT
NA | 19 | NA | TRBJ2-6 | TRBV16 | CASSPVPGQGGTGANVLTF | TGTGCCAGCAGCCCCGTCCCGGGGCAGGGTGGGACTGGGGCCAACGTCCTGACTTTC
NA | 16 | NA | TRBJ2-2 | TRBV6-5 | CASSSSGTSNTGELFF | TGTGCCAGCAGTTCATCCGGGACCTCGAACACCGGGGAGCTGTTTTTT
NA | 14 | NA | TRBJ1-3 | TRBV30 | CAWGGRASGNTIYF | TGTGCCTGGGGGGGTCGTGCCTCTGGAAACACCATATATTTT
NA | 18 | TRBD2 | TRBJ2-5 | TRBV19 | CASSRTPGLAKNQETQYF | TGTGCCAGTAGCCGGACCCCGGGACTAGCGAAAAACCAAGAGACCCAGTACTTC
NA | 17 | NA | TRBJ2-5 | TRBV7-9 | CASSLVGGSAFLETQYF | TGTGCCAGCAGCTTAGTCGGGGGAAGCGCGTTTCTAGAGACCCAGTACTTC
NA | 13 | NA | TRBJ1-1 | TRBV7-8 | CASSLGLREEAFF | TGTGCCAGCAGCTTAGGTCTCAGGGAGGAAGCTTTCTTT
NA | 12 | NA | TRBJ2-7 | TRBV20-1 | CSASLGGYEQYF | TGCAGTGCTAGTCTTGGGGGCTACGAGCAGTACTTC
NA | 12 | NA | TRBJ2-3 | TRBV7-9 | CASCKGGDTQYF | TGTGCCAGTTGTAAAGGGGGGGATACGCAGTATTTT
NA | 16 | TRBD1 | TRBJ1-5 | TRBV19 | CASSTPQGSSNQPQHF | TGTGCCAGTAGTACACCACAGGGGAGCAGCAATCAGCCCCAGCATTTT